This TCR beta chain was sequenced during a study of T cells in Graves' hyperthyroidism and ophthalmopathy. Study outcomes and limitations: The majority of expanded thyroid clonotypes above 0.001 also appeared in blood. Ophthalmopathy and stable hyperthyroidism were separated by a 13 V-J model.

In the ophthalmopathy cohort, Clinical Activity Score was at least 3, NOSPECS grade at least 4, and duration under 3 months. Clinicians diagnosed patients from clinical symptoms, serum thyroxine and TRAb, thyroid ultrasound and orbital computed tomography. From RNA transcripts, TCR beta CDR3 regions were amplified. With the HTBI primer set, the TCR CDR3 went through a first round of RT-PCR. MiXCR, run by TCRdb on the multiplex PCR reads, gives a single entry per CDR3 protein. This sample carries about 520,000 distinct CDR3 sequences, roughly 24% of them seen once, and the ten largest clones take about 11%. Remarks on this clonotype: No antigen is known for it.

Sequenced input: blood. The sequence came from a woman in her 30s with Graves' ophthalmopathy.

In nucleotides, the CDR3 is TGCAGTGCTGTTTGGGCTAGCGGGGGCCAAGAGACCCAGTACTTC. Translation: CSAVWASGGQETQYF. This chain links TRBV20-1 with TRBJ2-5; TRBD2 matches 10 bases. Trimming took 5 bases from V and 1 from J; bases not matched to a gene: 7. The CDR3 loop spans 15 amino acids. Germline-derived CDR1 and CDR2 are DFQATT and SNEGSKA (reference sequence).